Listed below are T cell receptor beta chains from one sample, sequenced in a study of blood T cell repertoires in COVID-19. The table came from immunoSEQ multiplex PCR; TCRdb's copy has only in-frame clones and leaves some out. The sample has about 210,000 clones; about nine tenths are singletons. Sequences were obtained from peripheral blood. The receptors were sampled from a man aged 35-49 years with acute or convalescent COVID-19. CDR3s include the opening cysteine and the closing phenylalanine or tryptophan. Fields, in order: V gene, D gene, clone size, J gene, CDR3 protein, CDR3 DNA. A D gene is named only where the DNA matches it firmly. The size field is filled for only some rows; it gives once, few, many or a size class.

v_call: TRBV27
d_call: NA
clone_size: NA
j_call: TRBJ1-5
cdr3_aa: CASSSPYQPQHF
cdr3_nt: TGTGCCAGCAGTTCTCCTTATCAGCCCCAGCATTTT

v_call: TRBV29-1
d_call: TRBD1
clone_size: NA
j_call: TRBJ1-2
cdr3_aa: CSVRTGGFGYTF
cdr3_nt: TGCAGCGTTAGGACAGGGGGCTTTGGCTACACCTTC

v_call: TRBV6-2/TRBV6-3
d_call: TRBD1
clone_size: NA
j_call: TRBJ2-4
cdr3_aa: CASSPAGDRGRNIQYF
cdr3_nt: TGTGCCAGCAGTCCGGCCGGGGACAGGGGGCGGAACATTCAGTACTTC

v_call: TRBV18
d_call: NA
clone_size: NA
j_call: TRBJ1-6
cdr3_aa: CASSPGPLSPLHF
cdr3_nt: TGTGCCAGCTCACCTGGGCCCTTATCACCCCTCCACTTT

v_call: TRBV30
d_call: NA
clone_size: NA
j_call: TRBJ2-7
cdr3_aa: CAWEGGQGTGLREQYF
cdr3_nt: TGTGCCTGGGAAGGTGGGCAGGGTACGGGCCTTCGCGAGCAGTACTTC

v_call: TRBV27
d_call: NA
clone_size: once
j_call: TRBJ2-7
cdr3_aa: CASSFAGTYEQYF
cdr3_nt: TGTGCCAGCAGTTTCGCCGGGACTTACGAGCAGTACTTC

v_call: TRBV19
d_call: NA
clone_size: NA
j_call: TRBJ2-3
cdr3_aa: CASSIGAGGSTDTQYF
cdr3_nt: TGTGCCAGTAGTATTGGGGCAGGGGGGAGCACAGATACGCAGTATTTT

v_call: TRBV5-1
d_call: NA
clone_size: few
j_call: TRBJ1-2
cdr3_aa: CASSQRNPPTGYTF
cdr3_nt: TGCGCCAGCAGCCAGCGTAACCCACCTACCGGCTACACCTTC

v_call: TRBV28
d_call: NA
clone_size: NA
j_call: TRBJ1-2
cdr3_aa: CASSEGLAPGYTF
cdr3_nt: TGTGCCAGCAGCGAGGGCTTAGCGCCTGGCTACACCTTC

v_call: TRBV25-1
d_call: NA
clone_size: NA
j_call: TRBJ2-5
cdr3_aa: CASSADQETQYF
cdr3_nt: TGTGCCAGCAGTGCCGACCAAGAGACCCAGTACTTC

v_call: TRBV5-1
d_call: TRBD1
clone_size: once
j_call: TRBJ1-4
cdr3_aa: CASSLGQGLEKLFF
cdr3_nt: TGCGCCAGCAGCTTGGGACAGGGGCTTGAAAAACTGTTTTTT

v_call: TRBV3-1/TRBV3-2
d_call: TRBD2
clone_size: NA
j_call: TRBJ2-1
cdr3_aa: CASSRGLAGEQFF
cdr3_nt: TGTGCCAGCAGCCGGGGACTAGCGGGGGAGCAGTTCTTC

v_call: TRBV6-5
d_call: TRBD2
clone_size: NA
j_call: TRBJ2-1
cdr3_aa: CASTREGSYNEQFF
cdr3_nt: TGTGCCAGCACAAGGGAGGGGTCCTACAATGAGCAGTTCTTC

v_call: TRBV6-5
d_call: TRBD1
clone_size: NA
j_call: TRBJ2-7
cdr3_aa: CASSRTGGREQYF
cdr3_nt: TGTGCCAGCAGTCGAACAGGGGGCAGGGAGCAGTACTTC

v_call: TRBV7-2
d_call: TRBD2
clone_size: NA
j_call: TRBJ2-7
cdr3_aa: CASSLVPGLAGGQKYEQYF
cdr3_nt: TGTGCCAGCAGCTTAGTACCGGGACTAGCGGGAGGGCAGAAATACGAGCAGTACTTC

v_call: TRBV4-3
d_call: TRBD1
clone_size: NA
j_call: TRBJ1-2
cdr3_aa: CASSQEHRDRAIYGYTF
cdr3_nt: TGCGCCAGCAGCCAAGAGCACCGGGACAGGGCGATCTATGGCTACACCTTC

v_call: TRBV6-6
d_call: TRBD1
clone_size: NA
j_call: TRBJ1-1
cdr3_aa: CASSFQYRGGTEAFF
cdr3_nt: TGTGCCAGCAGTTTTCAATACAGGGGAGGCACTGAAGCTTTCTTT

v_call: TRBV27
d_call: NA
clone_size: NA
j_call: TRBJ2-5
cdr3_aa: CASSLWGHQETQYF
cdr3_nt: TGTGCCAGCAGTTTATGGGGGCACCAAGAGACCCAGTACTTC

v_call: TRBV18
d_call: NA
clone_size: NA
j_call: TRBJ1-6
cdr3_aa: CASSPSGVRSPLHF
cdr3_nt: TGTGCCAGCTCACCATCAGGGGTTAGGTCACCCCTCCACTTT

v_call: TRBV29-1
d_call: TRBD1
clone_size: NA
j_call: TRBJ1-1
cdr3_aa: CSEAEQGARAEAFF
cdr3_nt: TGCAGCGAAGCGGAACAGGGGGCGCGGGCTGAAGCTTTCTTT

v_call: TRBV4-2
d_call: NA
clone_size: NA
j_call: TRBJ2-7
cdr3_aa: CASSLRNEQYF
cdr3_nt: TGTGCCAGCAGCCTTAGAAACGAGCAGTACTTC

v_call: TRBV7-9
d_call: NA
clone_size: NA
j_call: TRBJ2-2
cdr3_aa: CASSPVAGELFF
cdr3_nt: TGTGCCAGCAGCCCCGTCGCCGGGGAGCTGTTTTTT

v_call: TRBV29-1
d_call: TRBD1
clone_size: NA
j_call: TRBJ2-1
cdr3_aa: CSVDCGVGTAWVEQFF
cdr3_nt: TGCAGCGTTGATTGTGGAGTAGGGACAGCTTGGGTGGAACAGTTCTTC

v_call: TRBV7-6
d_call: NA
clone_size: NA
j_call: TRBJ2-2
cdr3_aa: CASSLEADTGELFF
cdr3_nt: TGTGCCAGCAGCTTAGAAGCGGACACCGGGGAGCTGTTTTTT

v_call: TRBV9
d_call: NA
clone_size: NA
j_call: TRBJ1-4
cdr3_aa: CASSVGATIATNEKLFF
cdr3_nt: TGTGCCAGCAGCGTAGGGGCCACCATTGCAACTAATGAAAAACTGTTTTTT

v_call: TRBV5-1
d_call: NA
clone_size: NA
j_call: TRBJ2-7
cdr3_aa: CASSPVIGLTSYEQYF
cdr3_nt: TGCGCCAGCAGCCCGGTAATAGGACTTACCTCCTACGAGCAGTACTTC

v_call: TRBV28
d_call: TRBD2
clone_size: NA
j_call: TRBJ2-3
cdr3_aa: CASSPTLGLAGGEGTDTQYF
cdr3_nt: TGTGCCAGCAGTCCCACACTTGGACTAGCGGGAGGGGAGGGCACAGATACGCAGTATTTT

v_call: TRBV4-1
d_call: NA
clone_size: NA
j_call: TRBJ1-1
cdr3_aa: CASSRSGVNTEAFF
cdr3_nt: TGCGCCAGCAGCCGATCAGGGGTGAACACTGAAGCTTTCTTT

v_call: TRBV19
d_call: TRBD1
clone_size: once
j_call: TRBJ2-6
cdr3_aa: CASSGDRGPPGANVLTF
cdr3_nt: TGTGCCAGTAGTGGGGACAGGGGGCCTCCTGGGGCCAACGTCCTGACTTTC

v_call: TRBV12-3/TRBV12-4
d_call: TRBD2
clone_size: NA
j_call: TRBJ2-1
cdr3_aa: CASSFWTSGLGFF
cdr3_nt: TGTGCCAGCAGTTTCTGGACTAGCGGGTTAGGGTTCTTC

v_call: TRBV15
d_call: NA
clone_size: NA
j_call: TRBJ2-3
cdr3_aa: CATAERSADTQYF
cdr3_nt: TGTGCCACCGCCGAGCGGAGCGCAGATACGCAGTATTTT

v_call: TRBV9
d_call: TRBD2
clone_size: NA
j_call: TRBJ2-7
cdr3_aa: CASSVAGGGYEQYF
cdr3_nt: TGTGCCAGCAGCGTAGCAGGCGGGGGATACGAGCAGTACTTC

v_call: TRBV29-1
d_call: NA
clone_size: few
j_call: TRBJ2-7
cdr3_aa: CSARQTVTEQYF
cdr3_nt: TGCAGCGCTAGGCAGACTGTGACCGAGCAGTACTTC

v_call: TRBV5-3
d_call: TRBD1
clone_size: NA
j_call: TRBJ1-2
cdr3_aa: CARSLAGHRGRANYGYTF
cdr3_nt: TGTGCCAGAAGCTTGGCGGGCCACAGGGGGCGCGCTAACTATGGCTACACCTTC

v_call: TRBV10-1
d_call: NA
clone_size: NA
j_call: TRBJ2-2
cdr3_aa: CASSELSANTGELFF
cdr3_nt: TGCGCCAGCAGTGAGTTGTCAGCGAACACCGGGGAGCTGTTTTTT

v_call: TRBV27
d_call: NA
clone_size: NA
j_call: TRBJ2-3
cdr3_aa: CASGRGGVDTQYF
cdr3_nt: TGTGCCAGCGGCCGAGGGGGGGTAGATACGCAGTATTTT

v_call: TRBV7-2
d_call: TRBD2
clone_size: NA
j_call: TRBJ2-2
cdr3_aa: CASSLVGLAGGTNTGELFF
cdr3_nt: TGTGCCAGCAGCTTAGTGGGGCTAGCGGGAGGAACGAACACCGGGGAGCTGTTTTTT

v_call: TRBV24-1
d_call: NA
clone_size: NA
j_call: TRBJ2-1
cdr3_aa: CATSDPSRDSYNEQFF
cdr3_nt: TGTGCCACCAGTGATCCCAGTCGGGATTCCTACAATGAGCAGTTCTTC

v_call: TRBV3-1/TRBV3-2
d_call: TRBD2
clone_size: NA
j_call: TRBJ2-5
cdr3_aa: CASSHPPGLAGGQETQYF
cdr3_nt: TGTGCCAGCAGCCACCCCCCCGGCCTAGCGGGGGGGCAAGAGACCCAGTACTTC

v_call: TRBV6-5
d_call: TRBD2
clone_size: NA
j_call: TRBJ2-7
cdr3_aa: CASSYSGVAGSHEQYF
cdr3_nt: TGTGCCAGCAGTTACTCGGGGGTAGCGGGAAGTCACGAGCAGTACTTC

v_call: TRBV28
d_call: NA
clone_size: NA
j_call: TRBJ2-4
cdr3_aa: CASSSASIGNIQYF
cdr3_nt: TGTGCCAGCAGTTCAGCTAGTATTGGGAACATTCAGTACTTC

v_call: TRBV6-6
d_call: NA
clone_size: NA
j_call: TRBJ2-6
cdr3_aa: CASSQGDSGANVLTF
cdr3_nt: TGTGCCAGCAGTCAAGGGGACTCTGGGGCCAACGTCCTGACTTTC

v_call: TRBV18
d_call: NA
clone_size: NA
j_call: TRBJ2-7
cdr3_aa: CASSPSLGANYEQYF
cdr3_nt: TGTGCCAGCTCACCGAGCCTCGGAGCAAACTACGAGCAGTACTTC

v_call: TRBV7-9
d_call: TRBD2
clone_size: NA
j_call: TRBJ2-1
cdr3_aa: CASSSSGRAPNEQFF
cdr3_nt: TGTGCCAGCAGCTCCAGCGGGAGGGCCCCCAATGAGCAGTTCTTC

v_call: TRBV3-1/TRBV3-2
d_call: TRBD2
clone_size: NA
j_call: TRBJ2-1
cdr3_aa: CASSQDRLAGAGNEQFF
cdr3_nt: TGTGCCAGCAGCCAAGATAGGCTAGCGGGAGCGGGGAATGAGCAGTTCTTC

v_call: TRBV27
d_call: NA
clone_size: once
j_call: TRBJ2-2
cdr3_aa: CASPRGFSGELFF
cdr3_nt: TGTGCCAGCCCTCGGGGGTTTAGCGGGGAGCTGTTTTTT

v_call: TRBV28
d_call: NA
clone_size: NA
j_call: TRBJ2-1
cdr3_aa: CASSSPGQSRSYNEQFF
cdr3_nt: TGTGCCAGCAGTTCCCCGGGACAAAGCCGTTCATACAATGAGCAGTTCTTC

v_call: TRBV7-8
d_call: TRBD2
clone_size: once
j_call: TRBJ2-5
cdr3_aa: CASSRGTSGDLQETQYF
cdr3_nt: TGTGCCAGCAGCCGCGGGACTAGCGGGGACCTACAAGAGACCCAGTACTTC

v_call: TRBV5-1
d_call: NA
clone_size: once
j_call: TRBJ2-1
cdr3_aa: CASRDNNEQFF
cdr3_nt: TGCGCCAGCAGGGACAACAATGAGCAGTTCTTC

v_call: TRBV6-5
d_call: TRBD1
clone_size: NA
j_call: TRBJ2-7
cdr3_aa: CASSLQGREQYF
cdr3_nt: TGTGCCAGCAGTCTACAGGGGCGGGAGCAGTACTTC

v_call: TRBV11-2
d_call: NA
clone_size: NA
j_call: TRBJ2-1
cdr3_aa: CASSRYLEQFF
cdr3_nt: TGTGCCAGCAGCCGTTATCTTGAGCAGTTCTTC

v_call: TRBV19
d_call: NA
clone_size: NA
j_call: TRBJ1-2
cdr3_aa: CASNRGTTNYGYTF
cdr3_nt: TGTGCCAGTAACCGGGGGACTACGAACTATGGCTACACCTTC

v_call: TRBV2
d_call: TRBD2
clone_size: NA
j_call: TRBJ2-7
cdr3_aa: CASSEVGGGAYEQYF
cdr3_nt: TGTGCCAGCAGTGAGGTCGGCGGGGGGGCCTACGAGCAGTACTTC

v_call: TRBV19
d_call: NA
clone_size: many
j_call: TRBJ1-3
cdr3_aa: CASCLRDIAGNTIYF
cdr3_nt: TGTGCCAGCTGCCTCCGGGACATTGCTGGAAACACCATATATTTT

v_call: TRBV18
d_call: TRBD1
clone_size: NA
j_call: TRBJ1-6
cdr3_aa: CASLGTANSPLHF
cdr3_nt: TGTGCCAGCCTTGGGACAGCCAATTCACCCCTCCACTTT

v_call: TRBV11-2
d_call: NA
clone_size: NA
j_call: TRBJ1-2
cdr3_aa: CASSSPPVYGYTF
cdr3_nt: TGTGCCAGCAGCTCCCCCCCTGTCTATGGCTACACCTTC

v_call: TRBV30
d_call: NA
clone_size: NA
j_call: TRBJ1-1
cdr3_aa: CAWIVSRREGGANTEAFF
cdr3_nt: TGTGCCTGGATAGTCTCCCGACGAGAGGGGGGGGCCAACACTGAAGCTTTCTTT

v_call: TRBV7-9
d_call: TRBD2
clone_size: NA
j_call: TRBJ2-3
cdr3_aa: CASSLGLAGGGTDTQYF
cdr3_nt: TGTGCCAGCAGCTTAGGACTAGCGGGGGGCGGCACAGATACGCAGTATTTT

v_call: TRBV30
d_call: TRBD1
clone_size: NA
j_call: TRBJ1-2
cdr3_aa: CAWKTGGNYGYTF
cdr3_nt: TGTGCCTGGAAGACAGGGGGCAACTATGGCTACACCTTC

v_call: TRBV7-2
d_call: TRBD2
clone_size: NA
j_call: TRBJ2-3
cdr3_aa: CASRTPGLAGTGTDTQYF
cdr3_nt: TGTGCCAGCAGGACCCCGGGACTAGCGGGAACGGGAACAGATACGCAGTATTTT